This TCR beta chain was documented in a study of cytomegalovirus exposure and HLA in healthy donors. Use of 60 Vbeta and 13 Jbeta primers characterized the PCR. Clones were read by immunoSEQ multiplex PCR, and TCRdb kept only the in-frame ones, dropping some. Of 85,000 to 120,000 clones detected, roughly 82% appear once; the ten largest clones hold approximately 1.5%. The study, taken as a whole, reports: Researchers counted roughly 150 TCR beta chains as cytomegalovirus-associated.

With respect to this clone: Its matching antigen is unknown.

Healthy bone marrow donors made up the donors. Per germline, CDR1 MGHRA and CDR2 YSYEKL. The CDR3 is 15 amino acids. V dropped 1 base and J dropped 9 bases, with 15 bases sitting between them. The source is a man aged 50-60 years in good health and CMV-seronegative. Material: PBMCs. This chain links TRBV4-1 with TRBJ1-4; D uncertain. This CDR3 reads CASSQGGAGMKKLFF. The CDR3 bases are TGCGCCAGCAGCCAAGGAGGCGCGGGCATGAAAAAACTGTTTTTT.